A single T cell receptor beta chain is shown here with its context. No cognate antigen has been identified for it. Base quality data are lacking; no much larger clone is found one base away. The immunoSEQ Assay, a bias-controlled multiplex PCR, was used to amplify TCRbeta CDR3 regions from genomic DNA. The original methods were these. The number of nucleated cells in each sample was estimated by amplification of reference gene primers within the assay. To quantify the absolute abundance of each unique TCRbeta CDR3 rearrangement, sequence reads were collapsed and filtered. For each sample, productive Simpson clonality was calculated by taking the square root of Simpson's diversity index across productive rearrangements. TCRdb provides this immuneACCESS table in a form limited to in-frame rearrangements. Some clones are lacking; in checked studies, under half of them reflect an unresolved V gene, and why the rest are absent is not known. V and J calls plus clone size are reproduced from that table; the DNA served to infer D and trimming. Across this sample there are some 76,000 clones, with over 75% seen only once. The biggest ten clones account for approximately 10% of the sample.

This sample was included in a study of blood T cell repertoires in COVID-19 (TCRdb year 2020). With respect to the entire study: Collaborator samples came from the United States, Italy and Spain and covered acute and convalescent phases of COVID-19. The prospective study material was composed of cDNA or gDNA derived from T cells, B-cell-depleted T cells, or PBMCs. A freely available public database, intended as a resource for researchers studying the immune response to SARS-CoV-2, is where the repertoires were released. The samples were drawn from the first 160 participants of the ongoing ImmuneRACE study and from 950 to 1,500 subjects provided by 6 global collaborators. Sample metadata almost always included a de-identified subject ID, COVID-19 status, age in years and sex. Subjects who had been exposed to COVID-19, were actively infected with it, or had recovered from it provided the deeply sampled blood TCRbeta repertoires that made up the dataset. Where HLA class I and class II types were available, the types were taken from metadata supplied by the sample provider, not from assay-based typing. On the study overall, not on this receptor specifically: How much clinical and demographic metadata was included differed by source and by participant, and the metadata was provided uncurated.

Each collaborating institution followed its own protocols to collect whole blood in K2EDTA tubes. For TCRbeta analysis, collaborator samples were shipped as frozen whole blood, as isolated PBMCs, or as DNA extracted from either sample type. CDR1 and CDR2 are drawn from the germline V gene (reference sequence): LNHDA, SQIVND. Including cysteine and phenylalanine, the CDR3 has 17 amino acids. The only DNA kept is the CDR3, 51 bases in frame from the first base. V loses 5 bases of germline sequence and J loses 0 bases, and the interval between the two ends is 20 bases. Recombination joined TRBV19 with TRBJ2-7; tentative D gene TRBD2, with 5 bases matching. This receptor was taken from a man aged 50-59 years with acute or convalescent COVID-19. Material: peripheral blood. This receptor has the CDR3 CASSSTAGEKYSYEQYF. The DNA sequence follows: TGTGCCAGTAGTTCAACTGCCGGGGAGAAATACTCCTACGAGCAGTACTTC.